These 32 T cell receptor beta chains were sequenced from one sample in a study of T cell repertoires in cytomegalovirus infection. TCRdb re-derived calls from the reads in MiXCR, one entry per CDR3 protein. Of a few hundred thousand distinct CDR3 sequences listed, roughly 10% are singletons. Sequencing was done on a sample of PBMCs. The origin of the receptors is a human donor in good health (CMV status not recorded). Some clones in this sample may be carry-over from other donors' samples.

This clonotype was seen ten or more times. The gene calls are TRBV5-1 and TRBJ1-1; D possibly corresponds to TRBD1 (5 bases). Between the trimmed V and J ends, which lost 4 bases and 7 bases, there was a span of 17 bases. The CDR3 has 14 residues. Germline V gives CDR1 SGHRS, CDR2 YFSETQ. The CDR3 reads CASSKTGTVDEAFF. CDR3 bases: TGCGCCAGCAGCAAAACCGGGACTGTTGATGAAGCTTTCTTT.

This clonotype occurred many times. The chain is built from TRBV10-2 and TRBJ2-5; 12 nucleotides match TRBD2. Losses at the gene ends were 7 bases for V and 4 bases for J; bases not matched to a gene: 4. The CDR3 has 14 amino acids. The germline V gene has CDR1 WSHSY and CDR2 SAAADI. In DNA, the CDR3 is TGCGCCAGCAATCGGGGACTAGCGGGAGAGACCCAGTACTTC. Its translation is CASNRGLAGETQYF.

In DNA, the CDR3 is TGTGCCAGCAGTTTTTCCTATCAAGAGACCCAGTACTTC. This encodes CASSFSYQETQYF. The chain carries TRBV28 and TRBJ2-5; the D is unclear. Between the trimmed V and J ends, which lost 3 bases and 2 bases, there was a span of 7 bases. This CDR3 comprises 13 residues. Germline CDR1 MDHEN, CDR2 SYDVKM.

This clonotype was seen many times. V gene TRBV7-2 combines with J gene TRBJ1-1; unclear D gene. Looked up from germline, CDR1 is SGHTA and CDR2 is FQGNSA. CDR3 size: 13 residues. V lost 1 base, J lost 3 bases, and 6 bases lay in between. The CDR3 sequence is CASSLGGDTEAFF. The CDR3, as DNA: TGTGCCAGCAGCTTAGGCGGAGACACTGAAGCTTTCTTT.

This clonotype was seen repeatedly, ten times or more. The chain is built from TRBV7-2 and TRBJ1-2, with 8 bases that match TRBD1. From germline, CDR1 is SGHTA and CDR2 FQGNSA. J gave up 8 bases and V 4 bases, and 12 bases lay outside the gene matches. The length of the CDR3 is 15 residues. The CDR3 here is CASSSQLAGGRGYTF. Written as DNA, the CDR3 is TGTGCCAGCAGCTCACAGTTAGCAGGGGGCCGAGGCTACACCTTC.

In its sample, this clonotype was seen a few times. V is TRBV7-9 and J is TRBJ2-1; D gene ambiguous. Deletions cut 5 bases from V and 0 bases from J, with 14 bases between. Germline V gene data show CDR1 as SEHNR and CDR2 as FQNEAQ (reference sequence). The CDR3 contains 16 residues. CDR3 nucleotide sequence: TGTGCCAGCAGCCAGGTACCCTCGAGCTCCTACAATGAGCAGTTCTTC. Translating gives CASSQVPSSSYNEQFF.

The chain joins TRBV19 to TRBJ2-3, with 7 bases fitting TRBD2. With V trimmed by 3 bases and J by 8 bases, 17 bases remained unmatched. CDR1 is LNHDA, CDR2 SQIVND, per germline (reference sequence). The CDR3 has 17 residues. In DNA form, the CDR3 reads TGTGCCAGTAGTATCAGCGGGGTCTTCGCCCCCGCTGGTACGCAGTATTTT. Amino acids: CASSISGVFAPAGTQYF.

The chain joins TRBV2 to TRBJ2-2; 11 bases map to TRBD2. Germline loops: CDR1 SNHLY, CDR2 FYNNEI. This CDR3 contains 19 residues. Germline trimming cut 2 bases from V and 1 base from J; bases unmatched to any gene: 9. The CDR3 loop is CASSEPSPSGGRNTGELFF. In DNA, the CDR3 is TGTGCCAGCAGTGAACCCTCGCCTAGCGGGGGGCGGAACACCGGGGAGCTGTTTTTT. Full variable domain (outside the CDR3, taken from reference TRBV2 and TRBJ2-2): EPEVTQTPSHQVTQMGQEVILRCVPISNHLYFYWYRQILGQKVEFLVSFYNNEISEKSEIFDDQFSVERPDGSNFTLKIRSTKLEDSAMYFCASSEPSPSGGRNTGELFFGEGSRLTVL.

This clonotype was found many times. The rearrangement uses TRBV2 and TRBJ1-2; possible D gene TRBD1, 6 bases. Trimming pared 6 bases from V and 2 bases from J, leaving 13 bases between. The CDR3 length is 14 residues. From germline, CDR1 is SNHLY and CDR2 FYNNEI. The CDR3, as DNA: TGTGCCAGCAGGGCCCGGAGGGGGAACTATGGCTACACCTTC. This sequence encodes CASRARRGNYGYTF.

In this sample, this clonotype turned up a few times. The chain uses TRBV7-2 and TRBJ2-1; 8 nucleotides align to TRBD2. Trimming removed 2 bases from V and 4 bases from J; junction bases left unmatched: 7. The CDR3 runs to 16 residues. The germline V gene has CDR1 SGHTA and CDR2 FQGNSA. For the CDR3, the DNA is TGTGCCAGCAGCTTAACAGCGGGAGTGTTGTACAATGAGCAGTTCTTC. This translates into CASSLTAGVLYNEQFF.

This clonotype was seen a few times. The V call is TRBV7-2, the J call TRBJ2-2; D is perhaps TRBD2 (6 bases). The CDR3 loop spans 13 amino acids. V was cut by 2 bases and J by 6 bases, with 7 bases left in between. The germline V gene has CDR1 SGHTA and CDR2 FQGNSA. CDR3 DNA sequence: TGTGCCAGCAGCTTATGGAGGGCCGGGGAGCTGTTTTTT. Encoded protein: CASSLWRAGELFF.

The chain combines TRBV7-2 with TRBJ1-4, with D unresolved. The CDR3 consists of 12 residues. CDR1 and CDR2 (germline): SGHTA, FQGNSA. The V end lost 5 bases, the J end lost 0 bases, and 1 base lay between the germline ends. CDR3 DNA: TGTGCCAGCAGCCCAACTAATGAAAAACTGTTTTTT. Translation: CASSPTNEKLFF.

In this sample, this clonotype turned up many times. The V gene is TRBV7-8, the J gene TRBJ2-7; D is unresolved. The CDR3 is 14 amino acids. The V gene lost 1 base and the J gene lost 0 bases, with 7 bases spanning the gap. Looked up from germline, CDR1 is SGHVS and CDR2 is FQNEAQ. The CDR3 loop reads CASSLGTLSYEQYF. The CDR3 DNA sequence: TGTGCCAGCAGCTTAGGGACCCTCTCCTACGAGCAGTACTTC.

This clonotype came up many times. The rearrangement joins TRBV11-2 to TRBJ1-1; D might be TRBD1 (5 bases). The V and J ends lost 0 bases and 7 bases respectively, with 9 bases between them. The CDR3 extends over 13 amino acids. Germline CDR1 is SGHAT and CDR2 is FQNNGV. CDR3 loop: CASSLDQGFEAFF. CDR3 DNA: TGTGCCAGCAGCTTAGACCAGGGTTTTGAAGCTTTCTTT.

This clonotype was detected a few times. V and J are TRBV7-2 and TRBJ1-6; D might be TRBD1 (5 bases). The germline V gene encodes CDR1 SGHTA and CDR2 FQGNSA. Deletions cut 4 bases from V and 8 bases from J, with 18 bases between. This CDR3 is built from 16 residues. This chain's CDR3 is CASSSSGEGTYSPLHF. In DNA, the CDR3 is TGTGCCAGCAGCTCCTCCGGTGAAGGGACTTATTCACCCCTCCACTTT.

This clonotype appeared many times. The chain uses TRBV7-3 and TRBJ2-6; tentatively, D is TRBD2 (5 bases). CDR1 and CDR2 (germline): SGHTA, FQGTGA. This CDR3 is built from 17 residues. The ends were cut back, 10 bases at V and 0 bases at J, with 19 bases in the middle. This CDR3 reads CATTPEGRYSGANVLTF. The CDR3 DNA sequence: TGTGCCACCACCCCGGAAGGGAGATACTCTGGGGCCAACGTCCTGACTTTC. Full variable domain (remainder filled in from reference TRBV7-3 and TRBJ2-6): GAGVSQTPSNKVTEKGKYVELRCDPISGHTALYWYRQSLGQGPEFLIYFQGTGAADDSGLPNDRFFAVRPEGSVSTLKIQRTERGDSAVYLCATTPEGRYSGANVLTFGAGSRLTVL.

This clonotype was detected many times. The rearrangement joins TRBV28 to TRBJ2-3; perhaps TRBD2 as D (7 bases). Germline V gives CDR1 MDHEN, CDR2 SYDVKM. The V gene lost 5 bases and the J gene lost 2 bases, with 17 bases spanning the gap. The length of the CDR3 is 16 residues. As DNA, the CDR3 is TGTGCCAGCAGTCCTCTGGGGGGGCCACACACAGATACGCAGTATTTT. This translates into CASSPLGGPHTDTQYF.

This clonotype came up a few times. This chain connects TRBV5-4 to TRBJ1-2, with D tentatively TRBD1 (5 bases). Germline V lookup: CDR1 SGHNT, CDR2 YYREEE (reference sequence). The CDR3 contains 13 residues. Trimming left V 1 base short and J 8 bases short, with 12 bases between. The CDR3 protein is CASSLRRDKGYTF. For the CDR3, the DNA is TGTGCCAGCAGCTTGCGCAGGGATAAGGGCTACACCTTC.

This clonotype came up many times. V gene TRBV7-2 combines with J gene TRBJ1-4, with D perhaps matching TRBD1 (5 bases). Germline CDR1 and CDR2: SGHTA and FQGNSA. Trimming pared 4 bases from V and 7 bases from J, leaving 16 bases between. The CDR3 totals 15 residues. The DNA of the CDR3 is TGTGCCAGCAGCTCCGCGGATGGGAGGGGTGAAAAACTGTTTTTT. Protein sequence: CASSSADGRGEKLFF. Combining the CDR3 with reference TRBV7-2 and TRBJ1-4 gives the whole variable domain GAGVSQSPSNKVTEKGKDVELRCDPISGHTALYWYRQSLGQGLEFLIYFQGNSAPDKSGLPSDRFSAERTGGSVSTLTIQRTQQEDSAVYLCASSSADGRGEKLFFGSGTQLSVL.

The sample holds many counts of this clonotype. The chain couples TRBV7-9 to TRBJ2-1; 9 bases are a match to TRBD1. CDR1 is SEHNR, CDR2 FQNEAQ, per germline (reference sequence). Trimming removed 1 base from V and 9 bases from J; junction bases left unmatched: 10. This CDR3 has 16 residues. The CDR3 DNA is TGTGCCAGCAGCTTAGATCCGGGACAGGGCGGTAGTGAGCAGTTCTTC. This sequence encodes CASSLDPGQGGSEQFF.

The CDR3 nucleotides are TGTGCCAGCAGCCCCTTGGGACTAGGTGGCGAGACCCAGTACTTC. It codes for CASSPLGLGGETQYF. The chain is built from TRBV7-2 and TRBJ2-5; TRBD2 matches at 8 bases. In germline, CDR1 is SGHTA, CDR2 FQGNSA. V lost 5 bases, J lost 5 bases, and 10 bases stayed unmatched. CDR3 length: 15 amino acids. The full variable domain, its missing parts supplied by reference TRBV7-2 and TRBJ2-5, is GAGVSQSPSNKVTEKGKDVELRCDPISGHTALYWYRQSLGQGLEFLIYFQGNSAPDKSGLPSDRFSAERTGGSVSTLTIQRTQQEDSAVYLCASSPLGLGGETQYFGPGTRLLVL.

This clonotype was recorded at least ten times. V usage is TRBV7-2 and J usage is TRBJ1-2; D is possibly TRBD1 (6 bases). V gave up 1 base and J gave up 6 bases, with 9 bases separating them. In germline, CDR1 is SGHTA, CDR2 FQGNSA. This CDR3 region has 13 residues. The CDR3 loop reads CASSLVGGDGYTF. The DNA of the CDR3 is TGTGCCAGCAGCTTAGTTGGGGGCGATGGCTACACCTTC.

This clonotype showed up many times. The DNA for the CDR3 is TGTGCCAGCAGTTACGGGATGGTCTCCCTGGGAGAGACCCAGTACTTC. Protein product: CASSYGMVSLGETQYF. The chain recombines TRBV6-2 or TRBV6-3 with TRBJ2-5; D is unclear. V lost 2 bases, J lost 4 bases, and 17 bases lay in between. Looked up from germline, CDR1 is MNHEY and CDR2 is SVGEGT. The CDR3 runs 16 residues.

This clonotype was picked up many times. The chain recombines TRBV7-2 with TRBJ1-1; no clear D. With 0 bases removed from V and 3 bases from J, the gap between germline ends came to 11 bases. The CDR3 is 15 amino acids. Per germline, CDR1 SGHTA and CDR2 FQGNSA. CDR3 in DNA: TGTGCCAGCAGCTTAGCTGCCATACTGGACACTGAAGCTTTCTTT. Translation gives CASSLAAILDTEAFF.

This clonotype came up many times. V and J are TRBV7-9 and TRBJ2-7, with a tentative D call TRBD1 (5 bases). This CDR3 contains 13 residues. Germline V lookup: CDR1 SEHNR, CDR2 FQNEAQ (reference sequence). V lost 5 bases and J 4 bases, leaving 12 bases between the germline ends. CDR3 in DNA: TGTGCCAGCAGCCCAGGGCTTTGGTACGAGCAGTACTTC. Translating it yields CASSPGLWYEQYF.

This chain joins TRBV6-5 and TRBJ1-1; weak D call: TRBD1 (6 bases). The CDR3 consists of 15 residues. Germline loops: CDR1 MNHEY, CDR2 SVGAGI. V lost 0 bases to trimming and J lost 6 bases, with 14 bases between them. The CDR3 DNA follows: TGTGCCAGCAGTTACTCCGGGGGGGGGGCCGCTGAAGCTTTCTTT. Its protein is CASSYSGGGAAEAFF.

By its share, this clonotype is medium-sized. This chain connects TRBV7-2 to TRBJ1-1, with D possibly TRBD1 on 5 matching bases. The CDR3 loop spans 15 amino acids. Trimming left V 5 bases short and J 1 base short, with 14 bases between. Germline CDR1 and CDR2: SGHTA and FQGNSA. CDR3 sequence: CASSLGLGENTEAFF. CDR3 nucleotides: TGTGCCAGCAGCCTAGGGCTAGGGGAGAACACTGAAGCTTTCTTT.

This clonotype was counted many times. The chain joins TRBV7-3 to TRBJ2-1, with 10 bases that match TRBD2. J was trimmed by 8 bases and V by 5 bases; bases with no gene match: 9. The CDR3 is 15 amino acids. The germline V gene has CDR1 SGHTA and CDR2 FQGTGA. The CDR3 sequence: CASSQSGGAIDEQFF. For the CDR3, the DNA is TGTGCCAGCAGCCAAAGCGGGGGGGCCATTGATGAGCAGTTCTTC.

This clonotype has ten or more counts. J is TRBJ2-5 and V is TRBV7-2, with 12 bases that match TRBD2. There are 15 residues in the CDR3. V lost 4 bases and J lost 5; bases outside the gene matches: 5. Per the germline V gene, CDR1 is SGHTA and CDR2 is FQGNSA. CDR3 coding DNA: TGTGCCAGCAGCTCCGGACTAGCGGGATGGGAGACCCAGTACTTC. Residues: CASSSGLAGWETQYF.

The sample holds a few counts of this clonotype. The chain has TRBV19 and TRBJ1-1, with D maybe TRBD1 (6 bases). The germline gives CDR1 LNHDA, CDR2 SQIVND (reference sequence). This CDR3 is 16 amino acids long. Trimming took off 5 bases at V and 1 base at J, with 17 bases between the two ends. CDR3: CASSDERQGSNTEAFF. CDR3 nucleotides: TGTGCCAGTAGTGACGAAAGGCAGGGGTCGAACACTGAAGCTTTCTTT.

This clonotype was seen only a few times. V usage is TRBV7-2 and J usage is TRBJ2-3, with D perhaps TRBD1 or TRBD2 (5 bases each). V lost 1 base, J lost 2 bases, and 13 bases lay in between. The CDR3 runs 16 residues. The germline V gene encodes CDR1 SGHTA and CDR2 FQGNSA. CDR3 protein: CASSLEGRKNTDTQYF. The CDR3 DNA reads TGTGCCAGCAGCTTAGAGGGGAGAAAAAACACAGATACGCAGTATTTT. The whole variable domain, remainder taken from reference TRBV7-2 and TRBJ2-3, is GAGVSQSPSNKVTEKGKDVELRCDPISGHTALYWYRQSLGQGLEFLIYFQGNSAPDKSGLPSDRFSAERTGGSVSTLTIQRTQQEDSAVYLCASSLEGRKNTDTQYFGPGTRLTVL.

This clonotype was recorded a few times. The V gene is TRBV6-2 or TRBV6-3, the J gene TRBJ2-2; a weak D match, TRBD2 (6 bases). The CDR3 covers 15 residues. Germline CDR1 MNHEY, CDR2 SVGEGT. V dropped 7 bases and J dropped 2 bases, with 14 bases sitting between them. In DNA form, the CDR3 reads TGTGCCAGCACAAAGGGGACTCCAAACACCGGGGAGCTGTTTTTT. This gives the protein CASTKGTPNTGELFF.